This entry lists 10 T cell receptor beta chains sequenced from one sample in a study of OX40 agonist ivuxolimab in advanced cancers. Data came from immunoSEQ multiplex PCR; TCRdb stores just in-frame clones and leaves some out. The data show under 90,000 clones, around 89% seen once. This material consisted of CD4+ or CD8+ T cells sorted from blood, taken in a trial of the OX40 agonist ivuxolimab. The source is an adult with an advanced solid tumor such as melanoma, head and neck, liver or kidney cancer.

The rearrangement joins TRBV4-2 to TRBJ2-1; D not certain. CDR1 is LGHNA and CDR2 is YNFKEQ in the germline V gene. CDR3 size: 15 residues. Trimming left V 0 bases short and J 0 bases short, with 6 bases between. CDR3 nucleotides: TGTGCCAGCAGCCAAGAGGGCGGCTCCTACAATGAGCAGTTCTTC. Translation gives CASSQEGGSYNEQFF.

This chain links TRBV6-1 with TRBJ1-5; the match to TRBD1 covers 7 bases. J was trimmed by 1 base and V by 10 bases; bases with no gene match: 7. CDR3 length: 14 residues. The germline V gene encodes CDR1 MNHNS and CDR2 SASEGT. CDR3 loop: CATQGVLSNQPQHF. The CDR3 DNA follows: TGTGCCACCCAGGGGGTTCTAAGCAATCAGCCCCAGCATTTT.

This rearrangement joins TRBV4-1 to TRBJ1-1; a possible D gene is TRBD1 (5 bases). The CDR3 loop spans 15 amino acids. CDR1 is MGHRA and CDR2 is YSYEKL in the germline V gene. Between the trimmed V and J ends, which lost 0 bases and 3 bases, there was a span of 11 bases. The CDR3 is CASSQDRVWYTEAFF. In nucleotides, the CDR3 is TGCGCCAGCAGCCAAGACAGGGTTTGGTACACTGAAGCTTTCTTT.

This clone was seen more than once but under ten times. The chain links TRBV11-1 to TRBJ2-5; 7 bases match TRBD2. The CDR3 covers 14 residues. CDR1 and CDR2 from the germline V gene are SGHAT and FQDESV (reference sequence). V trimming: 2 bases; J trimming: 7 bases; junction bases outside the gene matches: 7. CDR3 in amino acids: CASSLFSREGTQYF. The CDR3 region has the DNA TGTGCCAGCAGCTTATTTTCCAGGGAGGGGACCCAGTACTTC. Combining the CDR3 with reference TRBV11-1 and TRBJ2-5 gives the whole variable domain EAEVAQSPRYKITEKSQAVAFWCDPISGHATLYWYRQILGQGPELLVQFQDESVVDDSQLPKDRFSAERLKGVDSTLKIQPAELGDSAMYLCASSLFSREGTQYFGPGTRLLVL.

The chain has TRBV5-6 and TRBJ2-5; D is uncertain. There are 13 residues in the CDR3. Germline CDR1 and CDR2: SGHDT and YYEEEE. Between the trimmed V and J ends, which lost 1 base and 5 bases, there was a span of 9 bases. The CDR3 DNA is TGTGCCAGCAGCTTGCTAGGTCGGGAGACCCAGTACTTC. Protein product: CASSLLGRETQYF. The full variable domain, rest sourced from reference TRBV5-6 and TRBJ2-5, is DAGVTQSPTHLIKTRGQQVTLRCSPKSGHDTVSWYQQALGQGPQFIFQYYEEEERQRGNFPDRFSGHQFPNYSSELNVNALLLGDSALYLCASSLLGRETQYFGPGTRLLVL.

The chain is built from TRBV5-1 and TRBJ2-3; 8 bases line up with TRBD1. Per the germline V gene, CDR1 is SGHRS and CDR2 is YFSETQ. The CDR3 totals 15 residues. Trimming at V came to 5 bases and at J to 8 bases, leaving 13 bases not matched to a gene. For the CDR3, the DNA is TGCGCCAGCAGAGTTGCAGGGGGCGAAGGGGGTACGCAGTATTTT. Its protein product is CASRVAGGEGGTQYF.

The chain couples TRBV5-5 to TRBJ2-3; 11 nucleotides line up with TRBD2. CDR1 and CDR2 from the germline V gene are SGHKS and YYEKEE (reference sequence). This CDR3 has 15 residues. V was clipped by 7 bases and J by 2 bases; unmatched bases: 6. The CDR3 coding sequence is TGTGCCAGCCGACTAGCGGGGACCATCACAGATACGCAGTATTTT. Translated: CASRLAGTITDTQYF. The full variable domain, in which reference TRBV5-5 and TRBJ2-3 provide the parts outside the CDR3, is DAGVTQSPTHLIKTRGQQVTLRCSPISGHKSVSWYQQVLGQGPQFIFQYYEKEERGRGNFPDRFSARQFPNYSSELNVNALLLGDSALYLCASRLAGTITDTQYFGPGTRLTVL.

The genes are TRBV5-1 and TRBJ1-5; D might be TRBD1 (5 bases). CDR1 is SGHRS, CDR2 YFSETQ, per germline. The CDR3 has 15 residues. The V and J ends lost 4 bases and 1 base respectively, with 12 bases between them. This CDR3 is CASSLGPESNQPQHF. The DNA for the CDR3 is TGCGCCAGCAGCCTGGGACCTGAAAGCAATCAGCCCCAGCATTTT.

The gene calls are TRBV19 and TRBJ2-1; D ambiguous. The V gene's germline CDR1 is LNHDA and CDR2 SQIVND (reference sequence). V shed 5 bases and J shed 0 bases, with 11 bases lying between them. CDR3 length equals 15 residues. CDR3 residues: CASSPGYSSYNEQFF. CDR3 nucleotide sequence: TGTGCCAGTAGTCCCGGTTACTCCTCCTACAATGAGCAGTTCTTC.

The chain's CDR3 is CASSTDRGSNEQFF. In nucleotides, the CDR3 is TGTGCCAGTAGTACCGACAGGGGAAGCAATGAGCAGTTCTTC. J is TRBJ2-1 and V is TRBV19; 8 bases align to TRBD1. The CDR3 consists of 14 residues. Germline CDR1 is LNHDA and CDR2 is SQIVND (reference sequence). Trimming cost V 4 bases and J 6 bases; bases outside gene matches: 5.